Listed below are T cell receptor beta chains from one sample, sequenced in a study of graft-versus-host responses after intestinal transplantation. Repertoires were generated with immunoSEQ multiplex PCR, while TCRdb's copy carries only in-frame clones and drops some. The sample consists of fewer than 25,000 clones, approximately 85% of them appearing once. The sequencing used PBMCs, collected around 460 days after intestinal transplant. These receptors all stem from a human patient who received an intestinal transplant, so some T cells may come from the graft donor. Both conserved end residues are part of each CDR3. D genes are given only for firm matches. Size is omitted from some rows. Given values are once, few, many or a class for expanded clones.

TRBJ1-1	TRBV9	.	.	TGTGCCAGCAGCGCGCATGCGGGGGCTCGGAACACTGAAGCTTTCTTT	CASSAHAGARNTEAFF
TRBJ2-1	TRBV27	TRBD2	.	TGTGCCAGCAGTTTCATAGGGCTAGCGGGCTACAATGAGCAGTTCTTC	CASSFIGLAGYNEQFF
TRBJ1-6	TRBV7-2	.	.	TGTGCCAGCAGCTTATCCGGTTTAAGCTCCTATAATTCACCCCTCCACTTT	CASSLSGLSSYNSPLHF
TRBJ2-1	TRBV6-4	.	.	TGTGCCAGCAGTGACGACCTAGATCCGTTCTTC	CASSDDLDPFF
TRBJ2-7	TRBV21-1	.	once	TGTGCCAGCAGCAAAGCGCCAGCCGGGCTAGCGGGAGGGCCACAACTTCCCCACGAGCAGTACTTC	CASSKAPAGLAGGPQLPHEQYF
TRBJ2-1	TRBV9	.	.	TGTGCCAGCAGCGTAGTGGGGGTAGCTTCGTACAATGAGCAGTTCTTC	CASSVVGVASYNEQFF
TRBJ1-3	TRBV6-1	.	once	TGTGCCAGCAGGTACTCTGGAAACACCATATATTTT	CASRYSGNTIYF
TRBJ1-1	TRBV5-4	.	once	TGTGCCAGCACCGTTGGGGGGGGCACTGAAGCTTTCTTT	CASTVGGGTEAFF
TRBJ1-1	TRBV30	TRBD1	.	TGTGCCTGGAGTGTACCTAGGACAGGATACACTGAAGCTTTCTTT	CAWSVPRTGYTEAFF
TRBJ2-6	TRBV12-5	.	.	TGTGCTAGTGGTTTGGGAACAGGGTTCTCTGGGGCCAACGTCCTGACTTTC	CASGLGTGFSGANVLTF